Below are 29 T cell receptor beta chains sequenced from a single sample in a study of T cell responses to AZD1222 COVID-19 vaccine. Sequencing was performed with immunoSEQ multiplex PCR; in TCRdb, only in-frame clones are kept and a portion is missing. Among about 100,000 clones listed, less than 90% were seen once. The sequencing here drew on peripheral blood, taken on day 0 of AZD1222 vaccination. All receptors come from an adult in good health.

V usage is TRBV13 and J usage is TRBJ2-7; 11 nucleotides line up with TRBD1. V lost 3 bases, J lost 0 bases, and 1 base stayed unmatched. Germline assignment: CDR1 PRHDT and CDR2 FYEKMQ (reference sequence). The CDR3 runs 15 residues. The CDR3 reads CASSFGTGGSYEQYF. CDR3 nucleotide sequence: TGTGCCAGCAGCTTTGGGACAGGGGGCTCCTACGAGCAGTACTTC. Based on the CDR3 plus reference TRBV13 and TRBJ2-7, the full variable domain is AAGVIQSPRHLIKEKRETATLKCYPIPRHDTVYWYQQGPGQDPQFLISFYEKMQSDKGSIPDRFSAQQFSDYHSELNMSSLELGDSALYFCASSFGTGGSYEQYFGPGTRLTVT.

The chain carries TRBV5-1 and TRBJ2-1; TRBD1 is a possible D gene (5 bases). Germline V gene sequence: CDR1 SGHRS, CDR2 YFSETQ. V gave up 4 bases and J gave up 6 bases, with 8 bases separating them. The CDR3 totals 12 residues. The CDR3, as DNA: TGCGCCAGCAGCCATCAGGGCAATGAGCAGTTCTTC. This gives the protein CASSHQGNEQFF.

The chain has TRBV3-1 (or the pseudogene TRBV3-2) and TRBJ1-3; D gene unclear. V lost 1 base, J lost 7 bases, and 8 bases lay in between. The germline V gene has CDR1 LGHDT and CDR2 YNNKEL (reference sequence). The CDR3 runs to 13 residues. The DNA of the CDR3 is TGTGCCAGCAGCCAAGCACAACGTAACACCATATATTTT. Protein: CASSQAQRNTIYF.

The CDR3: CATSPRDRGRDQPQHF. In DNA, the CDR3 is TGTGCGACATCGCCCCGGGACAGGGGGCGCGATCAGCCCCAGCATTTT. The chain couples TRBV19 to TRBJ1-5; 12 bases line up with TRBD1. The CDR3 is 16 amino acids. The germline V gene has CDR1 LNHDA and CDR2 SQIVND (reference sequence).

This clone was seen a single time. V gene TRBV28 combines with J gene TRBJ2-7; D is ambiguous. This CDR3 region has 12 residues. Germline-derived CDR1 and CDR2 are MDHEN and SYDVKM. V was pared by 1 base and J by 4 bases, with 5 bases between. Written as DNA, the CDR3 is TGTGCCAGCAGTTTATTCGGTTACGAGCAGTACTTC. Protein sequence: CASSLFGYEQYF.

This chain uses TRBV19 with TRBJ2-2, with TRBD1 matching 9 bases. This CDR3 comprises 15 residues. Germline V gene lookup returns CDR1 LNHDA and CDR2 SQIVND (reference sequence). J gave up 3 bases and V 5 bases, and 4 bases lay outside the gene matches. CDR3 DNA sequence: TGTGCCAGTAGTCCCGGGACAGGGCACACCGGGGAGCTGTTTTTT. Residues: CASSPGTGHTGELFF.

This chain links TRBV2 with TRBJ1-5; 9 bases line up with TRBD1. The CDR3 has 14 residues. Per the germline V gene, CDR1 is SNHLY and CDR2 is FYNNEI. V lost 8 bases and J lost 4; bases outside the gene matches: 6. This chain's CDR3 is CASGGTGRNQPQHF. CDR3 nucleotides: TGTGCCAGCGGGGGGACAGGGAGAAATCAGCCCCAGCATTTT.

This clone was recorded once. This chain joins TRBV12-3 or TRBV12-4 and TRBJ2-7; D not certain. This CDR3 comprises 11 residues. With 6 bases removed from V and 3 bases from J, the gap between germline ends came to 6 bases. In nucleotides, the CDR3 is TGTGCCAGCAGCCTAATCTACGAGCAGTACTTC. Residues: CASSLIYEQYF.

In its sample, this clone was seen once. This rearrangement joins TRBV7-9 to TRBJ1-4, with 9 bases matching TRBD1. The CDR3 sequence is 14 residues long. The ends lost 5 bases at V and 5 bases at J; junction bases unmatched: 3. From germline, CDR1 is SEHNR and CDR2 FQNEAQ (reference sequence). The CDR3 here is CASSTDRGNEKLFF. The CDR3 DNA follows: TGTGCCAGCAGCACGGACAGGGGCAATGAAAAACTGTTTTTT.

The chain has TRBV9 and TRBJ2-1; TRBD2 agrees at 7 bases. The V gene end was trimmed by 3 bases and the J gene end by 0 bases; junction bases not matched to a gene: 3. CDR1 and CDR2 (germline): SGDLS, YYNGEE. This CDR3 is built from 15 residues. The CDR3: CASSGRLASYNEQFF. The CDR3 DNA is TGTGCCAGCAGCGGCCGACTAGCCTCCTACAATGAGCAGTTCTTC.

CDR3 DNA sequence: TGTGCCAGCAGTGAATCCCAAGAGACCCAGTACTTC. It encodes CASSESQETQYF. The chain joins TRBV2 to TRBJ2-5; no clear D gene. CDR1 and CDR2 from the germline V gene are SNHLY and FYNNEI. CDR3 size: 12 residues. V shed 2 bases and J shed 1 base, with 2 bases lying between them.

The J gene is TRBJ2-2, the V gene TRBV18; no clear D. V gave up 3 bases and J gave up 0 bases, with 14 bases separating them. The CDR3 has 17 residues. CDR1 and CDR2 from the germline V gene are KGHSH and LQKENI. CDR3 loop: CASSPRQLGSNTGELFF. Here the CDR3 DNA reads TGTGCCAGCTCACCCCGGCAGTTGGGGTCGAACACCGGGGAGCTGTTTTTT. Looking up the rest from reference TRBV18 and TRBJ2-2 gives the full variable domain: NAGVMQNPRHLVRRRGQEARLRCSPMKGHSHVYWYRQLPEEGLKFMVYLQKENIIDESGMPKERFSAEFPKEGPSILRIQQVVRGDSAAYFCASSPRQLGSNTGELFFGEGSRLTVL.

The DNA for the CDR3 is TGCAGCGTTGAAAGGCAGGAGGGGGGTTATGGCTACACCTTC. It codes for CSVERQEGGYGYTF. J is TRBJ1-2 and V is TRBV29-1, with D possibly matching TRBD1 (6 bases). The CDR3 has 14 amino acids. V was trimmed by 2 bases and J by 5 bases, leaving 15 bases between them. Germline V gives CDR1 SQVTM, CDR2 ANQGSEA.

This chain uses TRBV6-5 with TRBJ2-1, with 7 bases lining up with TRBD2. Per germline, CDR1 MNHEY and CDR2 SVGAGI. V trimming: 7 bases; J trimming: 1 base; junction bases outside the gene matches: 4. CDR3 size: 14 residues. CDR3 DNA sequence: TGTGCCAGCAATGCGGGAGCGTCCTACAATGAGCAGTTCTTC. It yields the protein CASNAGASYNEQFF.

As to this clone: Lacking the conserved final phenylalanine or tryptophan, this CDR3 likely reflects a read error. The DNA is left out, because the CDR3 cannot be placed on it with certainty; the CDR3 is given as TCRdb lists it. The gene calls are TRBV21-1 and TRBJ1-4; the D call of TRBD1 is as the table states it, not checked on the DNA. TRBV21-1 is tagged as a pseudogene. The CDR3 region is 8 residues in length, termini included. The CDR3 loop reads CASSKGSA.

CDR3 loop: CASSLALFWSGANVLTF. CDR3 bases: TGTGCCAGCAGCTTGGCCTTGTTTTGGTCCGGGGCCAACGTCCTGACTTTC. The genes are TRBV5-8 and TRBJ2-6; D unclear. The CDR3 contains 17 residues. Per the germline V gene, CDR1 is SGHTS and CDR2 is YDEGEE. Trimming took off 0 bases at V and 4 bases at J, with 14 bases between the two ends.

Remarks on this clone: The same CDR3 also results from other DNA sequences found in this sample. This sequence joins TRBV7-6 and TRBJ2-2, with TRBD1 matching over 9 bases. The trim removed 5 bases at V and 3 bases at J, leaving 4 bases unmatched. CDR3 length: 15 residues. Per the germline V gene, CDR1 is SGHVS and CDR2 is FNYEAQ. The DNA for the CDR3 is TGTGCCAGCAGCCCCCGGGACAGGGACACCGGGGAGCTGTTTTTT. Translating it yields CASSPRDRDTGELFF.

The gene calls are TRBV6-6 and TRBJ2-3; tentatively, D is TRBD1 (5 bases). Deletions cut 0 bases from V and 4 bases from J, with 8 bases between. CDR1 and CDR2 from the germline V gene are MNHNY and SVGAGI (reference sequence). The CDR3 is 14 residues long. In DNA, the CDR3 is TGTGCCAGCAGTTACTCAGGGGCCGCAGATACGCAGTATTTT. Its translation is CASSYSGAADTQYF.

The rearrangement links TRBV7-2 to TRBJ1-2; the D gene is possibly TRBD1 (5 bases). Trimming left V 1 base short and J 8 bases short, with 17 bases between. Germline lookup yields CDR1 SGHTA and CDR2 FQGNSA. The CDR3 loop spans 15 amino acids. DNA for the CDR3: TGTGCCAGCAGCTTAGACCGGGGGACCGTCCCCGGCTACACCTTC. This translates into CASSLDRGTVPGYTF.

The genes are TRBV2 and TRBJ2-5, with D uncertain. There are 14 residues in the CDR3. V dropped 1 base and J dropped 3 bases, with 9 bases sitting between them. CDR1 and CDR2 (germline): SNHLY, FYNNEI. The CDR3 region is CASSEGWAEETQYF. As DNA, the CDR3 is TGTGCCAGCAGTGAAGGGTGGGCGGAAGAGACCCAGTACTTC.

The chain joins TRBV10-3 to TRBJ1-3; D is unresolved. Trimming removed 4 bases from V and 0 bases from J, with 13 bases in between. The CDR3 spans 16 residues. Germline V gene lookup returns CDR1 ENHRY and CDR2 SYGVKD. The CDR3 is CAISGTATLSGNTIYF. The CDR3 DNA reads TGTGCCATCAGTGGGACCGCGACCCTCTCTGGAAACACCATATATTTT.

The J gene is TRBJ1-2, the V gene TRBV19; 7 positions match TRBD1. This CDR3 is built from 15 residues. Germline CDR1 and CDR2: LNHDA and SQIVND (reference sequence). V shed 11 bases and J 8 bases; nucleotides not matched to a gene: 20. As DNA, the CDR3 is TGTGCCTCTAAGGGAACCGGGACAGCTCCTATCGGCTACACCTTC. Residues: CASKGTGTAPIGYTF.

J is TRBJ1-5 and V is TRBV28, with a weak D call TRBD1 (5 bases). CDR1 is MDHEN, CDR2 SYDVKM, per germline. The CDR3 runs 13 residues. The ends were cut back, 4 bases at V and 1 base at J, with 5 bases in the middle. In DNA, the CDR3 is TGTGCCAGCAGTTGGGACAGCAATCAGCCCCAGCATTTT. It yields the protein CASSWDSNQPQHF. Full variable domain (remainder filled in from reference TRBV28 and TRBJ1-5): DVKVTQSSRYLVKRTGEKVFLECVQDMDHENMFWYRQDPGLGLRLIYFSYDVKMKEKGDIPEGYSVSREKKERFSLILESASTNQTSMYLCASSWDSNQPQHFGDGTRLSIL.

The rearrangement links TRBV11-3 to TRBJ2-3; TRBD1 is a possible D gene (5 bases). Germline CDR1 SGHNT, CDR2 YENEEA. Trimming left V 0 bases short and J 2 bases short, with 21 bases between. CDR3 size: 19 residues. The DNA of the CDR3 is TGTGCCAGCAGCTTAGATGGGTTGGGTGGGGCGACCCCCACAGATACGCAGTATTTT. It translates to CASSLDGLGGATPTDTQYF.

The chain employs TRBV2 and TRBJ2-2; D call uncertain. CDR3 length: 15 residues. In germline, CDR1 is SNHLY, CDR2 FYNNEI. V gave up 4 bases and J gave up 0 bases, with 9 bases separating them. CDR3 nucleotide sequence: TGTGCCAGCAGTGGGGCAGTCGCGAACACCGGGGAGCTGTTTTTT. Its translation is CASSGAVANTGELFF.

This sequence joins TRBV9 and TRBJ2-2, with 12 bases identical to TRBD2. The germline V gene encodes CDR1 SGDLS and CDR2 YYNGEE. The CDR3 has 15 residues. J gave up 7 bases and V 5 bases, and 6 bases lay outside the gene matches. As DNA, the CDR3 is TGTGCCAGCAGTTGGACTAGCGGGGCGGGCGGGGAGCTGTTTTTT. Residues: CASSWTSGAGGELFF. Based on the CDR3 plus reference TRBV9 and TRBJ2-2, the full variable domain is DSGVTQTPKHLITATGQRVTLRCSPRSGDLSVYWYQQSLDQGLQFLIQYYNGEERAKGNILERFSAQQFPDLHSELNLSSLELGDSALYFCASSWTSGAGGELFFGEGSRLTVL.

V and J are TRBV5-1 and TRBJ1-1; 8 bases are a match to TRBD1. The length of the CDR3 is 15 residues. Germline trimming cut 2 bases from V and 3 bases from J; bases unmatched to any gene: 6. Germline CDR1 reads SGHRS; CDR2 reads YFSETQ. CDR3: CASSLGSGGDTEAFF. Written as DNA, the CDR3 is TGCGCCAGCAGCTTAGGCTCAGGGGGCGACACTGAAGCTTTCTTT.

The rearrangement joins TRBV4-2 to TRBJ2-2, with D possibly TRBD1 on 6 matching bases. CDR1 LGHNA and CDR2 YNFKEQ come from the germline V gene. V was trimmed by 3 bases and J by 4 bases, leaving 15 bases between them. The CDR3 extends over 16 amino acids. The CDR3 region is CASSQRHRASTGELFF. Here the CDR3 DNA reads TGTGCCAGCAGCCAGAGGCACAGGGCGAGCACCGGGGAGCTGTTTTTT.

This clone was found once. The rearrangement uses TRBV29-1 and TRBJ2-7, with TRBD2 matching 8 bases. CDR3 size: 14 residues. Unmatched junction bases numbered 6, after V lost 2 bases and J lost 3 bases. CDR1 is SQVTM and CDR2 is ANQGSEA in the germline V gene. The CDR3 DNA follows: TGCAGCGTTGAAAGGCGGGGGGATGTCTACGAGCAGTACTTC. This gives the protein CSVERRGDVYEQYF.